A single sample gave rise to the 31 T cell receptor beta chains below, sequenced in a study of graft-versus-host responses after intestinal transplantation. TCRdb keeps only in-frame clones here, not all; method: immunoSEQ multiplex PCR. This table holds around 37,000 clones, roughly 87% found once. The starting material was PBMCs, obtained about 160 weeks after transplant. These receptors came from a human patient who received an intestinal transplant, so some T cells may come from the graft donor.

The chain joins TRBV2 to TRBJ1-1; D is perhaps TRBD1 (6 bases). Germline CDR1 is SNHLY and CDR2 is FYNNEI. CDR3 length: 13 amino acids. V lost 9 bases, J lost 1 base, and 12 bases lay in between. The CDR3 protein is CARGAGANTEAFF. The CDR3 coding sequence is TGTGCCAGGGGGGCAGGAGCGAACACTGAAGCTTTCTTT.

This clone came up once. This chain connects TRBV5-5 to TRBJ1-1; no clear D gene. The length of the CDR3 is 13 residues. CDR1 and CDR2 from the germline V gene are SGHKS and YYEKEE (reference sequence). V was cut by 1 base and J by 1 base, with 5 bases left in between. The DNA for the CDR3 is TGTGCCAGCAGCTTGTTTTGGAACACTGAAGCTTTCTTT. Its protein product is CASSLFWNTEAFF. The variable domain in full, completed from reference TRBV5-5 and TRBJ1-1, reads DAGVTQSPTHLIKTRGQQVTLRCSPISGHKSVSWYQQVLGQGPQFIFQYYEKEERGRGNFPDRFSARQFPNYSSELNVNALLLGDSALYLCASSLFWNTEAFFGQGTRLTVV.

The rearrangement links TRBV29-1 to TRBJ1-1; D might be TRBD1 (6 bases). Between the trimmed V and J ends, which lost 7 bases and 4 bases, there was a span of 10 bases. This CDR3 has 11 residues. Per the germline V gene, CDR1 is SQVTM and CDR2 is ANQGSEA. The CDR3 DNA reads as TGCAGCGCACAGGGTAGCACTGAAGCTTTCTTT. Its translation is CSAQGSTEAFF.

The gene calls are TRBV7-8 and TRBJ1-2, with D uncertain. Trimming took off 5 bases at V and 7 bases at J, with 17 bases between the two ends. Germline V gene sequence: CDR1 SGHVS, CDR2 FQNEAQ. This CDR3 comprises 14 residues. CDR3 bases: TGTGCCAGCAGCGAAACGACAAGGTCTCTTGGCTACACCTTC. This translates into CASSETTRSLGYTF. Based on the CDR3 plus reference TRBV7-8 and TRBJ1-2, the full variable domain is GAGVSQSPRYKVAKRGQDVALRCDPISGHVSLFWYQQALGQGPEFLTYFQNEAQLDKSGLPSDRFFAERPEGSVSTLKIQRTQQEDSAVYLCASSETTRSLGYTFGSGTRLTVV.

The chain joins TRBV11-2 to TRBJ2-1; 7 bases align to TRBD2. J gave up 5 bases and V 4 bases, and 5 bases lay outside the gene matches. CDR1 and CDR2 (germline): SGHAT, FQNNGV. This CDR3 comprises 14 residues. The CDR3 nucleotides read TGTGCCAGCAGCTACGCCGGGACTAACAATGAGCAGTTCTTC. Translating gives CASSYAGTNNEQFF.

Remarks on this clone: In the same sample, other DNA sequences code for this CDR3. The gene calls are TRBV5-1 and TRBJ2-7; D remains ambiguous. CDR3 length equals 11 residues. V dropped 0 bases and J dropped 3 bases, with 1 base sitting between them. Germline V lookup: CDR1 SGHRS, CDR2 YFSETQ. The CDR3 nucleotides are TGCGCCAGCAGCTTGGGCTACGAGCAGTACTTC. Its protein is CASSLGYEQYF.

The V gene is TRBV6-5, the J gene TRBJ1-6, with TRBD1 matching 9 bases. Germline assignment: CDR1 MNHEY and CDR2 SVGAGI. CDR3 length equals 14 residues. V shed 0 bases, J shed 13 bases, and the junction held 4 bases outside the gene matches. The CDR3 spells CASSYSTGGGPLHF. In DNA, the CDR3 is TGTGCCAGCAGTTACTCAACAGGGGGCGGGCCCCTCCACTTT.

This clone was found a few times. V and J are TRBV11-2 and TRBJ1-1, with 10 bases that match TRBD1. This CDR3 has 17 amino acids. V lost 1 base and J lost 4; bases outside the gene matches: 9. The germline CDR1 and CDR2 sequences are SGHAT and FQNNGV. The CDR3 sequence: CASSLGTGRQGATEAFF. DNA of the CDR3: TGTGCCAGCAGCTTAGGAACGGGACGACAGGGGGCCACTGAAGCTTTCTTT.

The chain is built from TRBV4-1 and TRBJ2-7, with D maybe TRBD2 (6 bases). Trimming shortened V by 4 bases and J by 2 bases, and 15 bases separated the two germline ends. There are 15 residues in the CDR3. Germline V gene lookup returns CDR1 MGHRA and CDR2 YSYEKL. The chain's CDR3 is CASSPPGVPPYEQYF. The CDR3, as DNA: TGCGCCAGCAGCCCCCCGGGGGTCCCCCCCTACGAGCAGTACTTC.

The CDR3 protein is CASSNPTEVYGYTF. The CDR3 region has the DNA TGCGCCAGCAGCAACCCGACAGAGGTCTATGGCTACACCTTC. The V gene is TRBV5-1, the J gene TRBJ1-2, with a tentative D call TRBD1 (5 bases). Germline values: CDR1 SGHRS, CDR2 YFSETQ. The V end was cut by 4 bases, the J end by 4 bases, with 14 bases between. The CDR3 is 14 residues long.

This clone was picked up one time. The chain joins TRBV19 to TRBJ1-1; 10 bases map to TRBD1. The CDR3 extends over 14 amino acids. Germline CDR1 LNHDA, CDR2 SQIVND (reference sequence). V lost 7 bases and J lost 1; bases outside the gene matches: 3. CDR3 bases: TGTGCCAGTAACAGACAGGGGGCGAACACTGAAGCTTTCTTT. Translation gives CASNRQGANTEAFF.

The chain carries TRBV5-6 and TRBJ2-7; TRBD2 matches 13 bases. Germline values: CDR1 SGHDT, CDR2 YYEEEE. The CDR3 has 16 residues. J lost 12 bases, V lost 1 base, and 13 bases had no gene match. In DNA, the CDR3 is TGTGCCAGCAGCTTGAGGCAGGCACTAGCGGGAGGGCCAGCGTACTTC. Its protein is CASSLRQALAGGPAYF.

The chain has TRBV27 and TRBJ2-1, with D possibly TRBD1 on 6 matching bases. V was cut by 5 bases and J by 0 bases, with 14 bases left in between. Germline lookup yields CDR1 MNHEY and CDR2 SMNVEV (reference sequence). CDR3 size: 16 residues. CDR3 DNA sequence: TGTGCCAGCAGTCTCAGACAGGCGGGCTCCTACAATGAGCAGTTCTTC. It codes for CASSLRQAGSYNEQFF.

The rearrangement links TRBV2 to TRBJ1-5, with D unresolved. The CDR3 has 13 amino acids. From germline, CDR1 is SNHLY and CDR2 FYNNEI. The V and J ends lost 7 bases and 7 bases respectively, with 14 bases between them. The CDR3 region is CASNGEGTQPQHF. The CDR3 bases are TGTGCCAGCAATGGAGAGGGCACCCAGCCCCAGCATTTT.

A few counts support this clone. The chain combines TRBV19 with TRBJ1-5; D gene uncertain. Between the trimmed V and J ends, which lost 4 bases and 7 bases, there was a span of 11 bases. Germline assignment: CDR1 LNHDA and CDR2 SQIVND (reference sequence). CDR3 size: 13 residues. The DNA of the CDR3 is TGTGCCAGTAGTACCAGTGTTCTACAGCCCCAGCATTTT. It translates to CASSTSVLQPQHF.

The chain couples TRBV12-5 to TRBJ2-1, with D unresolved. From germline, CDR1 is LGHNT and CDR2 FRNRAP. Trimming left V 6 bases short and J 5 bases short, with 11 bases between. This CDR3 is built from 13 residues. The CDR3 loop reads CASGRGRDNEQFF. The CDR3 region has the DNA TGTGCTAGTGGCCGCGGCCGGGACAATGAGCAGTTCTTC.

V is TRBV10-3 and J is TRBJ1-2, with TRBD1 matching 10 bases. The CDR3 consists of 13 residues. From germline, CDR1 is ENHRY and CDR2 SYGVKD. Trimming cost V 5 bases and J 8 bases; bases outside gene matches: 5. CDR3 residues: CAISQTGGEGYTF. CDR3 coding DNA: TGTGCCATCAGTCAGACAGGGGGCGAGGGCTACACCTTC.

V is TRBV6-6 and J is TRBJ1-1; 11 bases align to TRBD1. CDR3 length: 15 amino acids. J gave up 1 base and V 6 bases, and 4 bases lay outside the gene matches. CDR1 and CDR2 (germline): MNHNY, SVGAGI (reference sequence). CDR3 region: CASSLGTGGNTEAFF. Written as DNA, the CDR3 is TGTGCCAGCAGCCTCGGGACAGGGGGGAACACTGAAGCTTTCTTT.

The chain employs TRBV6-6 and TRBJ2-4; D possibly corresponds to TRBD1 (6 bases). Germline-derived CDR1 and CDR2 are MNHNY and SVGAGI (reference sequence). The CDR3 has 15 residues. V was clipped by 6 bases and J by 1 base, with 13 bases between them. CDR3 protein: CASSPTQGAKNIQYF. The CDR3 DNA is TGTGCCAGCAGCCCTACCCAGGGGGCCAAAAACATTCAGTACTTC.

This clone was detected only a few times. The chain recombines TRBV7-4 with TRBJ1-2; D might be TRBD1 (5 bases). The germline gives CDR1 SGHVT, CDR2 SQSDAQ. The CDR3 is 16 residues long. The ends were cut back, 2 bases at V and 6 bases at J, with 19 bases in the middle. The chain's CDR3 is CASSLRIPGKVDGYTF. CDR3 DNA sequence: TGTGCCAGCAGCTTAAGGATCCCAGGGAAAGTTGATGGCTACACCTTC.

The chain has TRBV7-8 and TRBJ2-5, with 12 nucleotides matching TRBD1. There are 14 residues in the CDR3. The ends lost 5 bases at V and 6 bases at J; junction bases unmatched: 4. Looked up from germline, CDR1 is SGHVS and CDR2 is FQNEAQ. The CDR3 DNA sequence: TGTGCCAGCAGCCTGGGACAGGGGGCACAGACCCAGTACTTC. Translated: CASSLGQGAQTQYF.

This clone was observed a handful of times. The chain combines TRBV6-1 with TRBJ1-2; 8 bases map to TRBD1. Germline V gene lookup returns CDR1 MNHNS and CDR2 SASEGT. CDR3 size: 13 residues. Unmatched junction bases numbered 6, after V lost 6 bases and J lost 6 bases. The CDR3 DNA follows: TGTGCCAGCAGCGGGACAGGAGAGAATGGCTACACCTTC. It codes for CASSGTGENGYTF.

The J gene is TRBJ2-6, the V gene TRBV6-5; perhaps TRBD1 as D (5 bases). CDR3 size: 14 residues. Germline CDR1 reads MNHEY; CDR2 reads SVGAGI. With 2 bases removed from V and 6 bases from J, the gap between germline ends came to 8 bases. CDR3 DNA: TGTGCCAGCAGTTACGGGGCTGAGGCCAACGTCCTGACTTTC. Translated, it gives CASSYGAEANVLTF.

The chain carries TRBV18 and TRBJ2-2, with 9 bases identical to TRBD2. With 10 bases clipped from V and 14 bases from J, the junction kept 20 bases outside the gene matches. CDR1 KGHSH and CDR2 LQKENI come from the germline V gene. There are 15 residues in the CDR3. The CDR3 bases are TGTGCCACCCCAGGGCGACTAGCGGCTACCCAGTCCCTGTTTTTT. Its protein is CATPGRLAATQSLFF.

Concerning this clone itself: Other DNA sequences in the same sample also yield this CDR3. This chain joins TRBV28 and TRBJ1-2; 7 nucleotides agree with TRBD1. With V trimmed by 4 bases and J by 4 bases, 3 bases remained unmatched. Germline V CDR1 and CDR2: MDHEN, SYDVKM. This CDR3 has 13 residues. The CDR3 region has the DNA TGTGCCAGCAGTTCCGGGACAGCCTATGGCTACACCTTC. Amino acids: CASSSGTAYGYTF.

This chain links TRBV19 with TRBJ2-2, with 9 bases aligning to TRBD1. V dropped 3 bases and J dropped 0; count of bases not matched to a gene: 5. The CDR3 sequence is 17 residues long. Germline lookup yields CDR1 LNHDA and CDR2 SQIVND (reference sequence). The CDR3, as DNA: TGTGCCAGTAGTATGACAGGGGGGTTCGCGAACACCGGGGAGCTGTTTTTT. It codes for CASSMTGGFANTGELFF.

V usage is TRBV6-1 and J usage is TRBJ1-5; D is unclear. Trimming stripped 6 bases from V and 0 bases from J, with 6 bases between. Germline-derived CDR1 and CDR2 are MNHNS and SASEGT. This CDR3 is built from 13 residues. The CDR3 spells CASRMNSNQPQHF. The DNA of the CDR3 is TGTGCCAGCAGAATGAATAGCAATCAGCCCCAGCATTTT.

The chain combines TRBV11-3 with TRBJ2-3; 12 nucleotides line up with TRBD2. In germline, CDR1 is SGHNT, CDR2 YENEEA. The CDR3 runs to 14 residues. V was clipped by 5 bases and J by 4 bases; unmatched bases: 1. The chain's CDR3 is CASSLAGGPDTQYF. The CDR3, as DNA: TGTGCCAGCAGCCTAGCGGGAGGGCCAGATACGCAGTATTTT.

V is TRBV18 and J is TRBJ2-7; D is uncertain. The ends were cut back, 2 bases at V and 1 base at J, with 12 bases in the middle. The germline V gene has CDR1 KGHSH and CDR2 LQKENI. This CDR3 region has 15 residues. CDR3 amino acids: CASSPKASSSYEQYF. CDR3 DNA sequence: TGTGCCAGCTCACCAAAGGCGTCGTCGTCCTACGAGCAGTACTTC.

This clone was counted a few times. The rearrangement joins TRBV14 to TRBJ2-7; 7 positions match TRBD2. The CDR3 runs to 15 residues. Per the germline V gene, CDR1 is SGHDN and CDR2 is FVKESK. The V segment lost 0 bases and the J segment 5 bases; nucleotides outside the gene matches: 7. The CDR3 here is CASSQERRELNEQYF. The DNA of the CDR3 is TGTGCCAGCAGCCAAGAGAGGCGGGAGCTTAACGAGCAGTACTTC.

In this sample, this clone turned up once. This chain links TRBV5-1 with TRBJ2-7; 7 nucleotides align to TRBD1. V shed 2 bases and J 4 bases; nucleotides not matched to a gene: 6. The germline CDR1 and CDR2 sequences are SGHRS and YFSETQ. The CDR3 runs 14 residues. This CDR3 reads CASSFNRGGYEQYF. In DNA, the CDR3 is TGCGCCAGCAGCTTCAACAGGGGTGGATACGAGCAGTACTTC.